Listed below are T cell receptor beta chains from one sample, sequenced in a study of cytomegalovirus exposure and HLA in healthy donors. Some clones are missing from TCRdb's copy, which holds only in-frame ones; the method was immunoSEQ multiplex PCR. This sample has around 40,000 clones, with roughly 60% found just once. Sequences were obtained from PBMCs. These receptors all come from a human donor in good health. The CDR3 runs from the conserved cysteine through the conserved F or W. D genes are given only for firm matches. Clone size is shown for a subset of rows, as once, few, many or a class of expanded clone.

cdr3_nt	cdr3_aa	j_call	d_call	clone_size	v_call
TGTGCCAGCAGCCAAGTTAGCACAGGTGCCATCGGCTACACCTTC	CASSQVSTGAIGYTF	TRBJ1-2	NA	NA	TRBV4-2
TGTGCCAGCTCACCAGGGGGCGAAGAGACCCAGTACTTC	CASSPGGEETQYF	TRBJ2-5	NA	few	TRBV18
TGCGCCAGCAGCTTTGGACAGGGGGGAGATACGCAGTATTTT	CASSFGQGGDTQYF	TRBJ2-3	TRBD1	NA	TRBV5-1
TGTGCCAGCAGTGTTTGGCAGGGGAACACCGGGGAGCTGTTTTTT	CASSVWQGNTGELFF	TRBJ2-2	NA	few	TRBV6-1
TGTGCCAGCAGCTTTAGATACAATGAGCAGTTCTTC	CASSFRYNEQFF	TRBJ2-1	NA	few	TRBV7-2
TGTGCCAGTAGGGGACAGGGACCCTACGAGCAGTACTTC	CASRGQGPYEQYF	TRBJ2-7	TRBD1	NA	TRBV19
TGCGCCAGCAGTGAAATAGGGGCAGAGGAGACCCAGTACTTC	CASSEIGAEETQYF	TRBJ2-5	NA	NA	TRBV10-1
TGTGCCAGCAGCTTAGCAAGGGGTCAGCCCCAGCATTTT	CASSLARGQPQHF	TRBJ1-5	NA	NA	TRBV7-6
TGTGCCAGCAGCTTAGTGACAGGGAACTACGAGCAGTACTTC	CASSLVTGNYEQYF	TRBJ2-7	TRBD1	NA	TRBV7-2
TGTGCCAGCAGCGCACCTTGGGGACAGCACCGTCCCAGCTCCTACGAGCAGTACTTC	CASSAPWGQHRPSSYEQYF	TRBJ2-7	NA	few	TRBV21-1
TGTGCCAGCAGCTTCGCAGGGCCCTACGAGCAGTACTTC	CASSFAGPYEQYF	TRBJ2-7	NA	NA	TRBV7-2
TGTGCCAGCAGCCTTACTAGCGGAGGGGAGACCCAGTACTTC	CASSLTSGGETQYF	TRBJ2-5	TRBD2	NA	TRBV11-2
TGTGCCAGCTCACCATCAGGGGGGAGCACTGAAGCTTTCTTT	CASSPSGGSTEAFF	TRBJ1-1	TRBD1	NA	TRBV18
TGCGCCAGCAGCTTGTTCACAGGGAAGGACGAGCAGTACTTC	CASSLFTGKDEQYF	TRBJ2-7	NA	NA	TRBV5-1
TGTGCCTGGAGTATCGCGGGGGTGGGAGAGGAGACCCAGTACTTC	CAWSIAGVGEETQYF	TRBJ2-5	TRBD2	NA	TRBV30
TGTGCCAGCAGCTCGGGCCGGGGAGGCTCTTCTGGGGCCAACGTCCTGACTTTC	CASSSGRGGSSGANVLTF	TRBJ2-6	NA	NA	TRBV11-3
TGTGCCAGCAGCTTAGTTCTAGGGAGGGATGTGTTCTTC	CASSLVLGRDVFF	TRBJ2-1	TRBD2	NA	TRBV7-7
TGTGCCAGCAGTTACAGGGATTCACCCCTCCACTTT	CASSYRDSPLHF	TRBJ1-6	NA	NA	TRBV7-2
TGTGCCAGCAGCCACTACCTAGACGGACAGGGGTATCAGCCCCAGCATTTT	CASSHYLDGQGYQPQHF	TRBJ1-5	TRBD1	NA	TRBV4-2
TGTGCCAGCAGTGAAGTAGGGGGTTTGTTGCCCCAGCATTTT	CASSEVGGLLPQHF	TRBJ1-5	NA	NA	TRBV2
TGTGCTAGTGGTTCGGGACAGGGGGTGGACACTGAAGCTTTCTTT	CASGSGQGVDTEAFF	TRBJ1-1	TRBD1	NA	TRBV12-5
TGTGCCAGCAGCTTACCGGGACAGGGGGGTGGAAACACCATATATTTT	CASSLPGQGGGNTIYF	TRBJ1-3	TRBD1	NA	TRBV7-2
TGTGCCAGCAGTTACAAGCTAGGCGGGGCCGGGGAGCTGTTTTTT	CASSYKLGGAGELFF	TRBJ2-2	NA	NA	TRBV6-5
TGCGCCAGCAGTCCAAGACAGGGCCTCTCTGGAAACACCATATATTTT	CASSPRQGLSGNTIYF	TRBJ1-3	TRBD1	NA	TRBV10-2
TGTGCCAGCAGTTACCGGGAGATAAGTGGAGCTGAAGCTTTCTTT	CASSYREISGAEAFF	TRBJ1-1	NA	NA	TRBV6-6
TGTGCCAGCAGACAAGATAATTCACCCCTCCACTTT	CASRQDNSPLHF	TRBJ1-6	NA	NA	TRBV5-4